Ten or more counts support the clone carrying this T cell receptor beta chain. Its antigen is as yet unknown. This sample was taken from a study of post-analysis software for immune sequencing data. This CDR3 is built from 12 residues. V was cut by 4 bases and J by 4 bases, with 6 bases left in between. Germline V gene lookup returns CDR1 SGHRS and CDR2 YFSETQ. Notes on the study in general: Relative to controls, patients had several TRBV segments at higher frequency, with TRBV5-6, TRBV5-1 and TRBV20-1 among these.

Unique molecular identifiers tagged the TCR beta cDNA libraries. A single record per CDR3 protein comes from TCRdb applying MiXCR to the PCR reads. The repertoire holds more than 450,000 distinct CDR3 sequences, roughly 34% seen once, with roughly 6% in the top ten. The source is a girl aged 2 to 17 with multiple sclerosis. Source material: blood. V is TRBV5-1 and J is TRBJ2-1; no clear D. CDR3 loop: CASSLNYNEQFF. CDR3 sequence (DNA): TGCGCCAGCAGCCTTAATTACAATGAGCAGTTCTTC.